This entry lists 19 T cell receptor beta chains sequenced from one sample in a study of regulatory T cells in long-lasting Graves disease. Time point noted: persistent/refractory GD, antithyroid drugs over 5 years with positive TRAb. The TCR library was prepared using RNA isolated from PBMCs. Construction of the TCR beta libraries employed iRepertoire HTBI primers in conjunction with Arm-PCR of CDR3 regions. TCRdb reanalysed the multiplex PCR reads using MiXCR and keeps one entry per CDR3 protein. The sample carries 420,000 or so distinct CDR3 sequences, 23% recorded once. Sequenced material: peripheral blood mononuclear cells (PBMCs), taken when the disease was refractory, from a patient treated with antithyroid drugs. The receptors here all came from a female donor with Graves disease.

This sequence joins TRBV29-1 and TRBJ1-3, with 7 nucleotides matching TRBD1. The CDR3 totals 17 residues. CDR1 and CDR2 from the germline V gene are SQVTM and ANQGSEA. The V and J ends lost 0 bases and 4 bases, in that order; junction bases with no gene match: 12. The DNA of the CDR3 is TGCAGCGTTGAAGAATTCGGCTTGACAGGGAAAGGAAACACCATATATTTT. It yields the protein CSVEEFGLTGKGNTIYF.

The sample holds one count of this clonotype. The CDR3 sequence is CAISVAPGTNYGYTF. CDR3 nucleotides: TGTGCCATCAGTGTAGCGCCGGGCACTAACTATGGCTACACCTTC. The rearrangement uses TRBV10-3 and TRBJ1-2; no firm D call. Germline CDR1 is ENHRY and CDR2 is SYGVKD. The CDR3 extends over 15 amino acids. Trimming removed 4 bases from V and 0 bases from J, with 12 bases in between.

This chain joins TRBV7-2 and TRBJ1-3; 9 bases agree with TRBD1. Trimming removed 3 bases from V and 9 bases from J; junction bases left unmatched: 12. This CDR3 has 16 residues. Germline V gives CDR1 SGHTA, CDR2 FQGNSA. In nucleotides, the CDR3 is TGTGCCAGCAGCTTGTCCGGGACAGGGAGGAGAGGCACCATATATTTT. Translation: CASSLSGTGRRGTIYF.

The V call is TRBV19, the J call TRBJ2-2; D is possibly TRBD2 (6 bases). Germline V lookup: CDR1 LNHDA, CDR2 SQIVND (reference sequence). CDR3 length: 13 residues. With 3 bases removed from V and 7 bases from J, the gap between germline ends came to 9 bases. CDR3 protein: CASSIRGGGELFF. DNA of the CDR3: TGTGCCAGTAGTATCCGGGGAGGCGGGGAGCTGTTTTTT.

CDR3 nucleotide sequence: TGTGCCTTACGGAATTCAGGGGGGAACACCATATATTTT. It specifies CALRNSGGNTIYF. This sequence joins TRBV30 and TRBJ1-3; 7 positions agree with TRBD1. The ends lost 7 bases at V and 7 bases at J; junction bases unmatched: 10. Germline loops: CDR1 GTSNPN, CDR2 SVGIG (reference sequence). The CDR3 covers 13 residues. Filled out from reference TRBV30 and TRBJ1-3, the complete variable domain reads SQTIHQWPATLVQPVGSPLSLECTVEGTSNPNLYWYRQAAGRGLQLLFYSVGIGQISSEVPQNLSASRPQDRQFILSSKKLLLSDSGFYLCALRNSGGNTIYFGEGSWLTVV.

CDR3 sequence: CATSEPGQNQPQHF. CDR3 nucleotide sequence: TGTGCCACCAGTGAACCGGGACAAAATCAGCCCCAGCATTTT. This chain links TRBV24-1 with TRBJ1-5; TRBD1 might be the D (6 bases). Trimming removed 4 bases from V and 4 bases from J, with 10 bases in between. There are 14 residues in the CDR3. Germline V lookup: CDR1 KGHDR, CDR2 SFDVKD.

Comment on this clonotype: Possible read error: a much larger clone is one base away. V and J are TRBV12-3 or TRBV12-4 and TRBJ1-1; no reliable D call. The CDR3 has 13 amino acids. V gave up 4 bases and J gave up 6 bases, with 12 bases separating them. The CDR3 bases are TGTGCCAGCAGTTCGAAGGGTAACGCTGAAGCTTTCTTT. This codes for CASSSKGNAEAFF.

In this sample, this clonotype turned up many times. The chain couples TRBV7-2 to TRBJ2-5; D remains unclear. CDR3 length: 12 amino acids. V was pared by 6 bases and J by 6 bases, with 11 bases between. The germline V gene has CDR1 SGHTA and CDR2 FQGNSA. The CDR3 DNA reads as TGTGCCAGCAGAAATAATGGACAGACCCAGTACTTC. This codes for CASRNNGQTQYF.

The sample holds many counts of this clonotype. This chain uses TRBV28 with TRBJ2-7; TRBD2 matches at 10 bases. The V gene end was trimmed by 4 bases and the J gene end by 0 bases; junction bases not matched to a gene: 3. The CDR3 contains 15 residues. The germline CDR1 and CDR2 sequences are MDHEN and SYDVKM. CDR3 sequence reads: CASSSLAGISYEQYF. The CDR3, as DNA: TGTGCCAGCAGTTCACTAGCGGGAATCTCCTACGAGCAGTACTTC.

The J gene is TRBJ2-3, the V gene TRBV7-6, with 9 nucleotides matching TRBD1. Losses at the gene ends were 5 bases for V and 6 bases for J; bases not matched to a gene: 9. Germline CDR1 SGHVS, CDR2 FNYEAQ. The length of the CDR3 is 15 residues. The CDR3: CASSPTQGAIDTQYF. The CDR3 nucleotides are TGTGCCAGCAGCCCCACACAGGGGGCTATTGATACGCAGTATTTT.

This clonotype appeared many times. CDR3 loop: CASSWVGSSYEQYF. CDR3 nucleotides: TGTGCCAGCAGTTGGGTCGGGAGCTCCTACGAGCAGTACTTC. The rearrangement links TRBV6-5 to TRBJ2-7; tentatively, D is TRBD2 (6 bases). V lost 4 bases to trimming and J lost 0 bases, with 10 bases between them. Germline CDR1 and CDR2: MNHEY and SVGAGI. This CDR3 has 14 amino acids.

This clonotype was seen a handful of times. The rearrangement joins TRBV7-8 to TRBJ1-2; TRBD1 matches at 8 bases. The germline gives CDR1 SGHVS, CDR2 FQNEAQ. The CDR3 has 15 residues. With V trimmed by 5 bases and J by 3 bases, 8 bases remained unmatched. This chain's CDR3 is CASSHPGGADYGYTF. Written as DNA, the CDR3 is TGTGCCAGCAGCCACCCAGGGGGCGCTGACTATGGCTACACCTTC. Combining the CDR3 with reference TRBV7-8 and TRBJ1-2 gives the whole variable domain GAGVSQSPRYKVAKRGQDVALRCDPISGHVSLFWYQQALGQGPEFLTYFQNEAQLDKSGLPSDRFFAERPEGSVSTLKIQRTQQEDSAVYLCASSHPGGADYGYTFGSGTRLTVV.

This clonotype was seen many times. V gene TRBV6-1 combines with J gene TRBJ2-7, with D unresolved. Germline loops: CDR1 MNHNS, CDR2 SASEGT. The ends were cut back, 5 bases at V and 5 bases at J, with 16 bases in the middle. The CDR3 extends over 14 amino acids. This CDR3 is CASSPRISLNEQYF. CDR3 DNA sequence: TGTGCCAGCAGTCCAAGAATATCCCTAAACGAGCAGTACTTC.

A remark on this clonotype: This may arise from a read error, as a much more abundant clone is one base away. The chain has TRBV6-1 and TRBJ1-1; D is undetermined. V lost 5 bases and J 3 bases, leaving 16 bases between the germline ends. CDR1 and CDR2 (germline): MNHNS, SASEGT. The CDR3 runs 15 residues. The CDR3 DNA is TGTGCCAGCAGTAACGCGGGGATCATGGACACTGAAGCTTTCTTT. Translating gives CASSNAGIMDTEAFF.

Here the CDR3 reads CASSLSENTGELFF. In DNA form, the CDR3 reads TGTGCCAGCAGCTTATCGGAGAACACCGGGGAGCTGTTTTTT. This sequence joins TRBV7-2 and TRBJ2-2; D remains unclear. The CDR3 contains 14 residues. Trimming cost V 2 bases and J 1 base, with 5 bases left between them. Germline CDR1 and CDR2: SGHTA and FQGNSA.

This clonotype was counted many times. The genes are TRBV6-2 or TRBV6-3 and TRBJ2-2; D is undetermined. Trimming cost V 2 bases and J 8 bases, with 9 bases left between them. This CDR3 region has 13 residues. Germline CDR1 and CDR2: MNHEY and SVGEGT. The CDR3 bases are TGTGCCAGCAGTTACGCACTTGGGGGGGAGCTGTTTTTT. Translation gives CASSYALGGELFF.

The chain recombines TRBV7-2 with TRBJ2-3, with 9 bases that match TRBD2. This CDR3 comprises 14 residues. V shed 7 bases, J shed 2 bases, and the junction held 4 bases outside the gene matches. Germline CDR1 SGHTA, CDR2 FQGNSA. The CDR3 sequence: CASIAGESTDTQYF. The CDR3 DNA reads as TGTGCCAGCATAGCGGGAGAGTCCACAGATACGCAGTATTTT. Supplemented by reference TRBV7-2 and TRBJ2-3, the full variable domain reads GAGVSQSPSNKVTEKGKDVELRCDPISGHTALYWYRQSLGQGLEFLIYFQGNSAPDKSGLPSDRFSAERTGGSVSTLTIQRTQQEDSAVYLCASIAGESTDTQYFGPGTRLTVL.

V is TRBV14 and J is TRBJ2-5; the match to TRBD1 covers 8 bases. V lost 4 bases, J lost 5 bases, and 6 bases stayed unmatched. The germline gives CDR1 SGHDN, CDR2 FVKESK. This CDR3 is 14 amino acids long. The CDR3 DNA sequence: TGTGCCAGCAGCCCTCGACAGGGGATGGAGACCCAGTACTTC. Amino acids: CASSPRQGMETQYF.

The V gene is TRBV11-2, the J gene TRBJ2-3, with D perhaps matching TRBD2 (6 bases). Trimming took off 2 bases at V and 2 bases at J, with 14 bases between the two ends. CDR1 and CDR2 from the germline V gene are SGHAT and FQNNGV. This CDR3 spans 16 amino acids. DNA for the CDR3: TGTGCCAGCAGCTTATTGGGGGAGGTGCTCACAGATACGCAGTATTTT. Translation: CASSLLGEVLTDTQYF.